One sample yielded the 31 T cell receptor beta chains listed below, sequenced in a study of identical twins. TCRdb re-derived calls from the 5' RACE reads in MiXCR, one entry per CDR3 protein. The data show 450,000 or so distinct CDR3 sequences, 14% seen once. The same sample was also studied in work on yellow fever vaccine responses in identical twins.

Source material: CD4+ T cells sorted from blood. These receptors were obtained from a woman aged 18-29 years in good health.

In this sample, this clonotype turned up a few times. The V gene is TRBV4-2, the J gene TRBJ2-2, with a possible D match to TRBD1 (6 bases). From germline, CDR1 is LGHNA and CDR2 YNFKEQ. The CDR3 is 15 residues long. The V and J ends lost 5 bases and 2 bases respectively, with 12 bases between them. CDR3 DNA sequence: TGTGCCAGCAGCGCAACAGGGACCAACACCGGGGAGCTGTTTTTT. Encoded protein: CASSATGTNTGELFF.

This clonotype was seen a handful of times. The rearrangement joins TRBV5-1 to TRBJ2-2; D is perhaps TRBD1 (6 bases). Germline CDR1 reads SGHRS; CDR2 reads YFSETQ. V was clipped by 3 bases and J by 7 bases, with 10 bases between them. This CDR3 spans 13 amino acids. The CDR3 loop is CASSWTANGELFF. The CDR3 DNA reads TGCGCCAGCAGCTGGACAGCCAACGGGGAGCTGTTTTTT. Together with reference TRBV5-1 and TRBJ2-2, the CDR3 gives the full variable domain: KAGVTQTPRYLIKTRGQQVTLSCSPISGHRSVSWYQQTPGQGLQFLFEYFSETQRNKGNFPGRFSGRQFSNSRSEMNVSTLELGDSALYLCASSWTANGELFFGEGSRLTVL.

This clonotype occurred a few times. The chain couples TRBV7-8 to TRBJ2-3; D tentatively reads TRBD1 or TRBD2 (7 bases each). Trimming pared 5 bases from V and 3 bases from J, leaving 18 bases between. The CDR3 covers 16 residues. Germline V gene data show CDR1 as SGHVS and CDR2 as FQNEAQ. The chain's CDR3 is CASSPQGGGTTDTQYF. CDR3 nucleotide sequence: TGTGCCAGCAGCCCCCAGGGGGGGGGAACAACAGATACGCAGTATTTT.

This clonotype was detected ten times or more. V is TRBV3-1 and J is TRBJ2-1; D is possibly TRBD1 (5 bases). The CDR3 is made up of 14 amino acids. Trimming shortened V by 1 base and J by 6 bases, and 10 bases separated the two germline ends. Germline V CDR1 and CDR2: LGHDT, YNNKEL (reference sequence). The DNA for the CDR3 is TGTGCCAGCAGCCAAGTTCAGGGTCGCAATGAGCAGTTCTTC. Translating it yields CASSQVQGRNEQFF.

There are a few counts of this clonotype. The gene calls are TRBV7-2 and TRBJ1-6; unclear D gene. This CDR3 has 14 residues. CDR1 is SGHTA, CDR2 FQGNSA, per germline. V was trimmed by 5 bases and J by 10 bases, leaving 15 bases between them. The CDR3 bases are TGTGCCAGCAGCCAACGGAAGAGCGTCTCACCCCTCCACTTT. Protein sequence: CASSQRKSVSPLHF.

The chain recombines TRBV5-1 with TRBJ2-5; the match to TRBD2 covers 8 bases. Unmatched junction bases numbered 5, after V lost 0 bases and J lost 1 base. The V gene's germline CDR1 is SGHRS and CDR2 YFSETQ. This CDR3 spans 16 amino acids. The CDR3: CASSLVGGGLQETQYF. In DNA form, the CDR3 reads TGCGCCAGCAGCTTGGTTGGCGGGGGGCTCCAAGAGACCCAGTACTTC.

V is TRBV7-2 and J is TRBJ2-7; TRBD1 agrees at 8 bases. CDR1 and CDR2 (germline): SGHTA, FQGNSA. Trimming at V came to 1 base and at J to 3 bases, leaving 5 bases not matched to a gene. The CDR3 contains 15 residues. CDR3 sequence (DNA): TGTGCCAGCAGCTTAGGGGCAGGGGGCGGCTACGAGCAGTACTTC. As protein: CASSLGAGGGYEQYF.

In this sample, this clonotype turned up a few times. The genes are TRBV25-1 and TRBJ1-6, with D possibly matching TRBD1 (6 bases). Trimming removed 9 bases at V and 8 bases at J, with 29 bases between. Germline CDR1 is MGHDK and CDR2 is SYGVNS. This CDR3 has 18 residues. CDR3 bases: TGTGCCAGGAATTCCACTCGGAAGGGGGTGACGAACGATTCACCCCTCCACTTT. It specifies CARNSTRKGVTNDSPLHF.

This clonotype was detected many times. The chain couples TRBV29-1 to TRBJ1-5; TRBD1 agrees at 8 bases. V trimming: 5 bases; J trimming: 3 bases; junction bases outside the gene matches: 6. The germline V gene encodes CDR1 SQVTM and CDR2 ANQGSEA. The CDR3 consists of 14 residues. CDR3 nucleotides: TGCAGCGTTAGGGCGACAGGGGACAATCAGCCCCAGCATTTT. Its protein product is CSVRATGDNQPQHF.

This clonotype was observed many times. This rearrangement joins TRBV9 to TRBJ1-2; no clear D. This CDR3 comprises 14 residues. The ends were cut back, 0 bases at V and 2 bases at J, with 8 bases in the middle. CDR1 SGDLS and CDR2 YYNGEE come from the germline V gene. The CDR3 reads CASSVEGRNYGYTF. In DNA, the CDR3 is TGTGCCAGCAGCGTAGAGGGCAGGAACTATGGCTACACCTTC.

V and J are TRBV4-3 and TRBJ2-2; D not certain. V was clipped by 1 base and J by 7 bases, with 7 bases between them. Germline V gene sequence: CDR1 LGHNA, CDR2 YSLEER. CDR3 length equals 13 residues. The CDR3 DNA reads TGCGCCAGCAGCCAAGCACGCATCGGGGAGCTGTTTTTT. As protein: CASSQARIGELFF.

This sequence joins TRBV5-1 and TRBJ1-2; D unresolved. The V end lost 0 bases, the J end lost 3 bases, and 12 bases lay between the germline ends. CDR1 and CDR2 (germline): SGHRS, YFSETQ. The CDR3 is 15 amino acids. This chain's CDR3 is CASSLVAVGDYGYTF. The CDR3, as DNA: TGCGCCAGCAGCTTGGTTGCTGTGGGTGACTATGGCTACACCTTC. Supplemented by reference TRBV5-1 and TRBJ1-2, the full variable domain reads KAGVTQTPRYLIKTRGQQVTLSCSPISGHRSVSWYQQTPGQGLQFLFEYFSETQRNKGNFPGRFSGRQFSNSRSEMNVSTLELGDSALYLCASSLVAVGDYGYTFGSGTRLTVV.

The genes are TRBV7-2 and TRBJ2-7; D not resolved. This CDR3 spans 14 amino acids. Germline CDR1 is SGHTA and CDR2 is FQGNSA. The ends were cut back, 1 base at V and 2 bases at J, with 9 bases in the middle. In DNA, the CDR3 is TGTGCCAGCAGCTTAGAAGCGAGAACCTACGAGCAGTACTTC. As protein: CASSLEARTYEQYF. Using reference TRBV7-2 and TRBJ2-7 for the parts outside the CDR3, the full variable domain is GAGVSQSPSNKVTEKGKDVELRCDPISGHTALYWYRQSLGQGLEFLIYFQGNSAPDKSGLPSDRFSAERTGGSVSTLTIQRTQQEDSAVYLCASSLEARTYEQYFGPGTRLTVT.

V and J are TRBV20-1 and TRBJ2-1; no definite D call. In germline, CDR1 is DFQATT, CDR2 SNEGSKA (reference sequence). This CDR3 is built from 12 residues. V was shortened by 5 bases and J by 2 bases, with 7 bases between the two germline ends. The CDR3 loop is CSAPLAYNEQFF. The CDR3 nucleotides read TGCAGTGCTCCTCTAGCCTACAATGAGCAGTTCTTC.

V gene TRBV6-1 combines with J gene TRBJ1-1; D perhaps matches TRBD1 (6 bases). The V and J ends lost 6 bases and 0 bases respectively, with 11 bases between them. Germline V gene lookup returns CDR1 MNHNS and CDR2 SASEGT. The CDR3 extends over 14 amino acids. The CDR3 protein is CASSRAGVNTEAFF. For the CDR3, the DNA is TGTGCCAGCAGCCGCGCAGGGGTGAACACTGAAGCTTTCTTT.

Only a few counts were recorded for this clonotype. The chain couples TRBV7-9 to TRBJ1-5, with D possibly being TRBD1 (5 bases). Between the trimmed V and J ends, which lost 5 bases and 4 bases, there was a span of 15 bases. The CDR3 totals 15 residues. CDR1 is SEHNR, CDR2 FQNEAQ, per germline (reference sequence). The CDR3 sequence is CASSPVGTGNQPQHF. DNA of the CDR3: TGTGCCAGCAGCCCTGTTGGGACGGGGAATCAGCCCCAGCATTTT.

This clonotype was seen a handful of times. The J gene is TRBJ2-5, the V gene TRBV20-1; the D gene is possibly TRBD2 (6 bases). From germline, CDR1 is DFQATT and CDR2 SNEGSKA (reference sequence). CDR3 size: 12 residues. V was cut by 3 bases and J by 5 bases, with 10 bases left in between. CDR3 DNA sequence: TGCAGTGCTAGCAGGGCGGGGGAGACCCAGTACTTC. Translation: CSASRAGETQYF.

This clonotype was seen ten or more times. This chain joins TRBV7-2 and TRBJ2-1; D ambiguous. Trimming left V 0 bases short and J 1 base short, with 4 bases between. The CDR3 is made up of 14 amino acids. Germline assignment: CDR1 SGHTA and CDR2 FQGNSA. The DNA for the CDR3 is TGTGCCAGCAGCTTAGCGGGATCCTACAATGAGCAGTTCTTC. The encoded protein is CASSLAGSYNEQFF.

In its sample, this clonotype was seen a few times. The rearrangement links TRBV29-1 to TRBJ1-1; D unresolved. V was clipped by 6 bases and J by 4 bases, with 6 bases between them. Germline V gives CDR1 SQVTM, CDR2 ANQGSEA. This CDR3 comprises 10 residues. CDR3 residues: CSVGITEAFF. CDR3 DNA sequence: TGCAGCGTAGGGATCACTGAAGCTTTCTTT.

This clonotype has only a few counts. The chain is built from TRBV6-2 or TRBV6-3 and TRBJ2-7; 8 bases line up with TRBD2. V shed 6 bases and J 5 bases; nucleotides not matched to a gene: 12. CDR3 length equals 15 residues. Germline loops: CDR1 MNHEY, CDR2 SVGEGT. This chain's CDR3 is CASRLWSGSFDEQYF. The CDR3 DNA sequence: TGTGCCAGCAGACTTTGGAGCGGGAGTTTCGACGAGCAGTACTTC.

This clonotype was counted between two and nine times. This sequence joins TRBV12-3 or TRBV12-4 and TRBJ2-5, with 10 bases fitting TRBD1. V was clipped by 1 base and J by 4 bases; unmatched bases: 3. This CDR3 comprises 15 residues. The CDR3 sequence is CASSLGTGGGETQYF. CDR3 nucleotides: TGTGCCAGCAGTTTAGGGACAGGGGGTGGAGAGACCCAGTACTTC.

V is TRBV18 and J is TRBJ2-1; 10 nucleotides line up with TRBD2. The V gene's germline CDR1 is KGHSH and CDR2 LQKENI. The CDR3 contains 16 residues. Losses at the gene ends were 1 base for V and 7 bases for J; bases not matched to a gene: 7. CDR3 nucleotide sequence: TGTGCCAGCTCACCACTAGCGGGAGGTGATGGTAATGAGCAGTTCTTC. This translates into CASSPLAGGDGNEQFF.

The gene calls are TRBV4-2 and TRBJ2-3, with 13 bases that match TRBD2. Germline assignment: CDR1 LGHNA and CDR2 YNFKEQ. V gave up 0 bases and J gave up 3 bases; unmatched junction bases: 6. This CDR3 comprises 18 residues. The chain's CDR3 is CASSQDFGTSGKTDTQYF. The CDR3 nucleotides read TGTGCCAGCAGCCAAGACTTTGGGACTAGCGGGAAGACAGATACGCAGTATTTT.

This clonotype was seen more than once but under ten times. The CDR3: CASSSQGGDTQYF. The DNA for the CDR3 is TGTGCCAGCAGCTCTCAGGGGGGGGATACGCAGTATTTT. J is TRBJ2-3 and V is TRBV7-3, with D perhaps matching TRBD1 or TRBD2 (7 bases each). The CDR3 has 13 amino acids. Germline V gene lookup returns CDR1 SGHTA and CDR2 FQGTGA. Trimming left V 4 bases short and J 6 bases short, with 11 bases between.

V usage is TRBV12-3 or TRBV12-4 and J usage is TRBJ2-1, with D possibly being TRBD1 or TRBD2 (7 bases each). The CDR3 covers 15 residues. V shed 6 bases and J shed 0 bases, with 12 bases lying between them. The chain's CDR3 is CASSQGGGSYNEQFF. The DNA for the CDR3 is TGTGCCAGCAGCCAGGGGGGGGGCTCCTACAATGAGCAGTTCTTC.

This clonotype was found a few times. The chain employs TRBV12-3 or TRBV12-4 and TRBJ2-5, with D unresolved. The CDR3 has 12 residues. Trimming took off 3 bases at V and 9 bases at J, with 11 bases between the two ends. The CDR3 sequence is CASSFSSMAQYF. The CDR3 nucleotides are TGTGCCAGCAGTTTCAGTAGTATGGCCCAGTACTTC.

This chain uses TRBV12-3 or TRBV12-4 with TRBJ2-7, with D possibly TRBD2 on 6 matching bases. The CDR3 runs to 13 residues. The V end lost 6 bases, the J end lost 6 bases, and 15 bases lay between the germline ends. The CDR3 DNA reads TGTGCCAGCAGACGCATCGGGACTTCCGAGCAGTACTTC. As protein: CASRRIGTSEQYF.

Many counts were recorded for this clonotype. The genes are TRBV5-5 and TRBJ2-1, with D unresolved. Germline V lookup: CDR1 SGHKS, CDR2 YYEKEE (reference sequence). The V end lost 2 bases, the J end lost 4 bases, and 10 bases lay between the germline ends. The length of the CDR3 is 14 residues. The CDR3 loop reads CASSLGQPYNEQFF. The CDR3 coding sequence is TGTGCCAGCAGCTTAGGGCAGCCTTACAATGAGCAGTTCTTC.

This clonotype was counted between two and nine times. J is TRBJ2-1 and V is TRBV4-1, with 7 bases matching TRBD1. CDR1 MGHRA and CDR2 YSYEKL come from the germline V gene. The CDR3 consists of 15 residues. V trimming: 2 bases; J trimming: 6 bases; junction bases outside the gene matches: 7. The CDR3 sequence is CASSQTGVPINEQFF. CDR3 sequence (DNA): TGCGCCAGCAGCCAAACAGGGGTGCCCATCAATGAGCAGTTCTTC.

This clonotype was picked up a small number of times. The genes are TRBV12-3 or TRBV12-4 and TRBJ1-2; maybe TRBD1 (6 bases). The CDR3 loop spans 16 amino acids. Trimming shortened V by 6 bases and J by 1 base, and 18 bases separated the two germline ends. CDR3 sequence: CASSPFLRGVNYGYTF. CDR3 coding DNA: TGTGCCAGCAGCCCTTTCCTTAGGGGGGTTAACTATGGCTACACCTTC.

This chain connects TRBV15 to TRBJ2-2, with a possible D match to TRBD1 (5 bases). Germline CDR1 and CDR2: LNHNV and YYDKDF (reference sequence). The CDR3 runs 14 residues. Trimming removed 9 bases at V and 1 base at J, with 12 bases between. The CDR3 sequence is CATDIQENTGELFF. The CDR3 bases are TGTGCCACGGACATACAGGAGAACACCGGGGAGCTGTTTTTT.